This T cell receptor beta chain came from a study of OX40 agonist ivuxolimab in advanced cancers. Study findings and constraints: Mean expanded clone counts were higher in CD8+ than CD4+ T cells.

Clones were read by immunoSEQ multiplex PCR, and TCRdb kept only the in-frame ones, dropping some. The sample holds about 79,000 clones, roughly 85% seen once. With regard to this clone: The antigen is unknown.

Systemic immunosuppression or autoimmune disease history was grounds to exclude patients. Trimming left V 3 bases short and J 6 bases short, with 16 bases between. There are 14 residues in the CDR3. From germline, CDR1 is SQVTM and CDR2 ANQGSEA. This TCR came from an adult with an advanced solid tumor such as melanoma, head and neck, liver or kidney cancer. The chain is built from TRBV29-1 and TRBJ2-3, with D perhaps matching TRBD1 or TRBD2 (7 bases each). The material was CD4+ or CD8+ T cells sorted from blood, obtained in a trial of the OX40 agonist ivuxolimab. The CDR3 nucleotides read TGCAGCGTTGACGGGGAGGGGGCCTCCGATACGCAGTATTTT. It is translated as CSVDGEGASDTQYF.